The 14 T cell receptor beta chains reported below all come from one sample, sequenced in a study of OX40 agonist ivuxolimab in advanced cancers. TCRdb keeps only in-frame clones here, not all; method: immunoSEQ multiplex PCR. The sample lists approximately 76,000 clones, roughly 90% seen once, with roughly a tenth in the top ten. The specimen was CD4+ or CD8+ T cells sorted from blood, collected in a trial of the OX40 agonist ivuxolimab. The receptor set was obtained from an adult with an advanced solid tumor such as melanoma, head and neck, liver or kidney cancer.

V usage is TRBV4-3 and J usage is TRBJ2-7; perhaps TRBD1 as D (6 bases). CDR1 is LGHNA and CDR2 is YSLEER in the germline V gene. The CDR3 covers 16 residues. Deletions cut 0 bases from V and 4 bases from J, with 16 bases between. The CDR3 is CASSQDTPFTGYEQYF. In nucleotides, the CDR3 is TGCGCCAGCAGCCAAGATACCCCCTTTACAGGGTACGAGCAGTACTTC.

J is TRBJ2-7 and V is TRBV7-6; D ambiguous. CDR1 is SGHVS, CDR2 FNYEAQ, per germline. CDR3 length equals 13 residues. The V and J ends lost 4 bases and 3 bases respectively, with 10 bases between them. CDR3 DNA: TGTGCCAGCAGCTCATGGACGGACTACGAGCAGTACTTC. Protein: CASSSWTDYEQYF.

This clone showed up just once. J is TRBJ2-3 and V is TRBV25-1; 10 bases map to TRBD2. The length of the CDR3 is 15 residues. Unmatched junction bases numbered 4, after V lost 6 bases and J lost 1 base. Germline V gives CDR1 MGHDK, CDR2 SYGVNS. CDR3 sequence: CASSLGTSGTDTQYF. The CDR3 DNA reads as TGTGCCAGCAGCCTCGGGACTAGCGGCACAGATACGCAGTATTTT. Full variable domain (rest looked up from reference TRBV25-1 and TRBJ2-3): EADIYQTPRYLVIGTGKKITLECSQTMGHDKMYWYQQDPGMELHLIHYSYGVNSTEKGDLSSESTVSRIRTEHFPLTLESARPSHTSQYLCASSLGTSGTDTQYFGPGTRLTVL.

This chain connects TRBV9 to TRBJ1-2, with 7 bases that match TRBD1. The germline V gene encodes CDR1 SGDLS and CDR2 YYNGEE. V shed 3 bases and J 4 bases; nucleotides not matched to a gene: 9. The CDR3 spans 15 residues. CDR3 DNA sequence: TGTGCCAGCAGCGCAGCCGGGACAGCGATCTATGGCTACACCTTC. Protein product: CASSAAGTAIYGYTF.

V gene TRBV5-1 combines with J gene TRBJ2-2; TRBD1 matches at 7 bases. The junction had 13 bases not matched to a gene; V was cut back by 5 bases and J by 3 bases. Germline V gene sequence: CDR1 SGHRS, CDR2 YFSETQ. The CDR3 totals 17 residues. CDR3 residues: CASRSSQTGLYTGELFF. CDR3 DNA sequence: TGCGCCAGCAGGTCGAGTCAGACAGGGCTCTACACCGGGGAGCTGTTTTTT.

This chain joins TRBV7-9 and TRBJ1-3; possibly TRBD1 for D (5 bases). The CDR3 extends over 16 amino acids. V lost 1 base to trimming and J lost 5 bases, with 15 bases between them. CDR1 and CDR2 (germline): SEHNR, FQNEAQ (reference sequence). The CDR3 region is CASSLGQSPGRNTIYF. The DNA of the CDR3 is TGTGCCAGCAGCTTAGGACAGAGCCCAGGGAGAAACACCATATATTTT.

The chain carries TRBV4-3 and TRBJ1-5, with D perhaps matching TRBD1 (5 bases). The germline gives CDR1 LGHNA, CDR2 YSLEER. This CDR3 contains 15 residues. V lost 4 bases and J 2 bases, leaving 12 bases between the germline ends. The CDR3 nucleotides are TGCGCCAGCAGCCGCGGGACCCTGGGCAATCAGCCCCAGCATTTT. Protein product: CASSRGTLGNQPQHF.

The CDR3 loop is CASSLLAGGWEQYF. In DNA, the CDR3 is TGCGCCAGCAGCTTGTTAGCGGGGGGCTGGGAGCAGTACTTC. V gene TRBV5-1 combines with J gene TRBJ2-7, with 10 bases that match TRBD2. The CDR3 loop spans 14 amino acids. J lost 7 bases, V lost 1 base, and 5 bases had no gene match. Per the germline V gene, CDR1 is SGHRS and CDR2 is YFSETQ.

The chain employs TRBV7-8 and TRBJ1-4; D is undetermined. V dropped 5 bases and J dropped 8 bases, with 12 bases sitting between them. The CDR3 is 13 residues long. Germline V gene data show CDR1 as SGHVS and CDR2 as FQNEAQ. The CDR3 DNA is TGTGCCAGCAGCCCAGGAGCTGGGGAAAAACTGTTTTTT. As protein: CASSPGAGEKLFF.

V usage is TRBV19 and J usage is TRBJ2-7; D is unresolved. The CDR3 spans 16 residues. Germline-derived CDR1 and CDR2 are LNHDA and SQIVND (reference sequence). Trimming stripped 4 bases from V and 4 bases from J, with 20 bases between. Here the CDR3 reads CASSTSPGQRLYEQYF. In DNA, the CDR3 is TGTGCCAGTAGTACGTCCCCGGGCCAGCGTTTATACGAGCAGTACTTC. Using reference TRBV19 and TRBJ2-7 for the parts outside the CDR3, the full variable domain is DGGITQSPKYLFRKEGQNVTLSCEQNLNHDAMYWYRQDPGQGLRLIYYSQIVNDFQKGDIAEGYSVSREKKESFPLTVTSAQKNPTAFYLCASSTSPGQRLYEQYFGPGTRLTVT.

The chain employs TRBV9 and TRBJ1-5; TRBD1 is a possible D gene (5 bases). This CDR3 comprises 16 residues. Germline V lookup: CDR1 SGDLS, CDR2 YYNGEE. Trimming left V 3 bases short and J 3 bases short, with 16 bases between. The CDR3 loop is CASSAGGGTFNQPQHF. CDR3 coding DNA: TGTGCCAGCAGCGCTGGGGGAGGGACGTTCAATCAGCCCCAGCATTTT.

CDR3 protein: CASSFHSAGNPTNEKLFF. CDR3 nucleotide sequence: TGTGCCAGCAGCTTTCATTCGGCGGGAAACCCGACTAATGAAAAACTGTTTTTT. V and J are TRBV7-9 and TRBJ1-4; no firm D call. CDR3 length: 18 amino acids. Germline V lookup: CDR1 SEHNR, CDR2 FQNEAQ (reference sequence). V lost 3 bases and J 2 bases, leaving 19 bases between the germline ends.

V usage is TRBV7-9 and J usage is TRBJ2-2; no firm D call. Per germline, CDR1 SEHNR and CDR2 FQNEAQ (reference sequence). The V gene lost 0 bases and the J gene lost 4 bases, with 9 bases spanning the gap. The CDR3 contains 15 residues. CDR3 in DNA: TGTGCCAGCAGCTTAGCGGGTTCCGTCACCGGGGAGCTGTTTTTT. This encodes CASSLAGSVTGELFF.

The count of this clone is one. The CDR3 protein is CASKFGVEHNSPLHF. Written as DNA, the CDR3 is TGTGCCAGCAAATTCGGAGTCGAGCATAATTCACCCCTCCACTTT. V usage is TRBV6-5 and J usage is TRBJ1-6; D remains ambiguous. The V end lost 7 bases, the J end lost 5 bases, and 15 bases lay between the germline ends. This CDR3 region has 15 residues. Per the germline V gene, CDR1 is MNHEY and CDR2 is SVGAGI.